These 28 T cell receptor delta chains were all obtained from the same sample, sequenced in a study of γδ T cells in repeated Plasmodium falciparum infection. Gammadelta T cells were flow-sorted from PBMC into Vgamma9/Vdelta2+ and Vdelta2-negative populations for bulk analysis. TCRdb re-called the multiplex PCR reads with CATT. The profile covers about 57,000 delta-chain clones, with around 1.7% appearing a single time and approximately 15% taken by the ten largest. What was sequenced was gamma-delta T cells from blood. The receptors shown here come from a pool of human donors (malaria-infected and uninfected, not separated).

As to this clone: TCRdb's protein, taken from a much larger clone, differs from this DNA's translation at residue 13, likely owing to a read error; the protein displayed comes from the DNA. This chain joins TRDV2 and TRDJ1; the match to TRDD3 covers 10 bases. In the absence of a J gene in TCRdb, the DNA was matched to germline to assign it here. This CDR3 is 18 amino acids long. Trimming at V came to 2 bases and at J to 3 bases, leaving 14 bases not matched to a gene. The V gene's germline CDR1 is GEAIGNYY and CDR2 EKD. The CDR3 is CACDIGTGGSEYADKLIF. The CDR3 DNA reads TGTGCCTGTGACATTGGTACTGGGGGATCCGAGTACGCCGATAAACTCATCTTT.

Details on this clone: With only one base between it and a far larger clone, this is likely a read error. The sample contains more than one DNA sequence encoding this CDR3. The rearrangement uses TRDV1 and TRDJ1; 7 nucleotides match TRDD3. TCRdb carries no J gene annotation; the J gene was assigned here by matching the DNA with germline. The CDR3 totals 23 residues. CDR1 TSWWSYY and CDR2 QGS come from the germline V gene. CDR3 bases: TGTGCTCTTGGGGAACTAGATTTCTCTCCGTCTTGCAAACTGGGGTCATACACTGATAAACTCATCTTT. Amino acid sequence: CALGELDFSPSCKLGSYTDKLIF.

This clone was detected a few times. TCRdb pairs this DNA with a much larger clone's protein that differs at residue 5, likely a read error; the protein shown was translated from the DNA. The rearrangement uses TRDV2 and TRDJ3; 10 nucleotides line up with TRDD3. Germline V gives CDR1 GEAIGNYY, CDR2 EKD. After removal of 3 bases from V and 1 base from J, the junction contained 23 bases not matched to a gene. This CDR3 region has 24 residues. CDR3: CACDSIDSRTGGSGPSWDTRQMFF. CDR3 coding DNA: TGTGCCTGTGACTCCATCGATTCCCGTACTGGGGGATCAGGGCCTTCCTGGGACACCCGACAGATGTTTTTC.

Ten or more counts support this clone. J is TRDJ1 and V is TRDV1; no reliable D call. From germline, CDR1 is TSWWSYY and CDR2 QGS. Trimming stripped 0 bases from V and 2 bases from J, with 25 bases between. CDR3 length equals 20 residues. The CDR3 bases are TGTGCTCTTGGGGAACTTCGCTTCTTACGGTATATAGGAGAAACCGATAAACTCATCTTT. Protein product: CALGELRFLRYIGETDKLIF.

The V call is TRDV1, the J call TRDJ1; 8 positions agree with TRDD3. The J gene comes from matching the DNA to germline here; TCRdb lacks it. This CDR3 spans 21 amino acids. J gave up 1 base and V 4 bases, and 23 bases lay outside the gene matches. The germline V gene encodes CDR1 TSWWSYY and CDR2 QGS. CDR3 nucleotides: TGTGCTCTTGGGGCGCGACTTCCAACATTACTGGGGGTTTTACTCACCGATAAACTCATCTTT. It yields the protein CALGARLPTLLGVLLTDKLIF.

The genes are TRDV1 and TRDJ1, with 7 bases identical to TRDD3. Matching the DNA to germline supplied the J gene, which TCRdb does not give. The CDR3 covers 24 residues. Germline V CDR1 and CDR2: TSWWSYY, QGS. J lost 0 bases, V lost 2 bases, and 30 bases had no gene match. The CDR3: CALGEYLSPIRKLTLGVYTDKLIF. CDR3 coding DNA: TGTGCTCTTGGGGAATATCTTTCCCCGATTAGGAAACTCACTCTGGGGGTTTACACCGATAAACTCATCTTT.

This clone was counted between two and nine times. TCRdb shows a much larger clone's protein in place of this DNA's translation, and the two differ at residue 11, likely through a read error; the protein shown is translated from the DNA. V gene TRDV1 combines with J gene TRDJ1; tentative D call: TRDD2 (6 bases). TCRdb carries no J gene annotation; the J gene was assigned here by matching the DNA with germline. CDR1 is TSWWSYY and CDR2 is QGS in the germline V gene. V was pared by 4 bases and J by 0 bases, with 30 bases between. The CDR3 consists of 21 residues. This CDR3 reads CALGAPGNLPHMGVYTDKLIF. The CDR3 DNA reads TGTGCTCTTGGGGCCCCGGGGAACCTTCCGCATATGGGAGTGTACACCGATAAACTCATCTTT.

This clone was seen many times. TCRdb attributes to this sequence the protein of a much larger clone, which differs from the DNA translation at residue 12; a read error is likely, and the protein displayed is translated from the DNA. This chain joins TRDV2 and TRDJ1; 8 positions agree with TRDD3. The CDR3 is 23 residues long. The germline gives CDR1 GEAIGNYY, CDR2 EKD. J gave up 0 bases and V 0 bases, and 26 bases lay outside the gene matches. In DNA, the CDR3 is TGTGCCTGTGACACCGAGTTCTCCAAACTGGGGGGTACGCGCCAAACGTACACCGATAAACTCATCTTT. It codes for CACDTEFSKLGGTRQTYTDKLIF.

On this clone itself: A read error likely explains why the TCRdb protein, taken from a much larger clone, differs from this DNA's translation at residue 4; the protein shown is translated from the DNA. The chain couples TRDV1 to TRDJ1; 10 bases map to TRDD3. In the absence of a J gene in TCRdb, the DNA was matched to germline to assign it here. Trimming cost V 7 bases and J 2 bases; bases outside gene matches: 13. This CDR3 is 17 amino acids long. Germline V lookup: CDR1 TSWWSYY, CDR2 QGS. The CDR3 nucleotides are TGTGCTCTTGAGGACAGCCCCTGGGGGATATTAACCGATAAACTCATCTTT. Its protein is CALEDSPWGILTDKLIF.

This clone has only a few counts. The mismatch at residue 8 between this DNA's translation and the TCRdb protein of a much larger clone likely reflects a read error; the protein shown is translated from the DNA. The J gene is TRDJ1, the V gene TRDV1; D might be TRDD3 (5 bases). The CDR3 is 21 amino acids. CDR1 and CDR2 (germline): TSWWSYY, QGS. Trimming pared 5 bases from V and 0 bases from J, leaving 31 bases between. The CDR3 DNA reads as TGTGCTCTTGGGACCTCCATTCGACTCACGGGGACTCTCAGGTACACCGATAAACTCATCTTT. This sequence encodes CALGTSIRLTGTLRYTDKLIF.

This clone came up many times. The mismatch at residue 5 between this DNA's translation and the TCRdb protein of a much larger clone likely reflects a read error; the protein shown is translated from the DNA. CDR3 bases: TGTGCCTGTGAGGCTCTGGGGGATTACACCGATAAACTCATCTTT. Protein product: CACEALGDYTDKLIF. The rearrangement uses TRDV2 and TRDJ1, with 9 bases lining up with TRDD3. V was pared by 4 bases and J by 0 bases, with 5 bases of the junction left unmatched. Looked up from germline, CDR1 is GEAIGNYY and CDR2 is EKD. This CDR3 contains 15 residues.

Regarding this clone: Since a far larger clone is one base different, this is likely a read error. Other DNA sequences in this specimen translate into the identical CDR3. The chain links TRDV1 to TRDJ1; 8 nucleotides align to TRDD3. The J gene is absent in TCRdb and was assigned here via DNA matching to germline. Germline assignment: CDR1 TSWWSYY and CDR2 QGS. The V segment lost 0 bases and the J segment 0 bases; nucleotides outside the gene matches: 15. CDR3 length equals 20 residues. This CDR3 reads CALGELGLFTGGYDTDKLIF. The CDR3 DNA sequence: TGTGCTCTTGGGGAACTAGGTCTCTTTACTGGGGGGTACGACACCGATAAACTCATCTTT.

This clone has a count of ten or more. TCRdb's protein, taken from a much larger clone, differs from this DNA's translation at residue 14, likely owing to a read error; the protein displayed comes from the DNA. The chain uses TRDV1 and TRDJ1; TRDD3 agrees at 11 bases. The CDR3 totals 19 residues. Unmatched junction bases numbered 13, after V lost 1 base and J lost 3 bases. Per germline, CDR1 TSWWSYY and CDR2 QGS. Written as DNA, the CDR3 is TGTGCTCTTGGGGAACGCCCCCTGGGGGATACTGTATACGCCGATAAACTCATCTTT. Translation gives CALGERPLGDTVYADKLIF.

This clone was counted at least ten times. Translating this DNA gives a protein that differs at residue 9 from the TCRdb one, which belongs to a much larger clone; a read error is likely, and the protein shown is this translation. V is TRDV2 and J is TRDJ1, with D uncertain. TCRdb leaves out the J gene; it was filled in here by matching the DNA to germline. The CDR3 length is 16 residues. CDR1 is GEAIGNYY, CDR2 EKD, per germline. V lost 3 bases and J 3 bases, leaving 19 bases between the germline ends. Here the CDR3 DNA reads TGTGCCTGTGACCAATGCCGCCCCCCCAAGCCCGATAAACTCATCTTT. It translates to CACDQCRPPKPDKLIF.

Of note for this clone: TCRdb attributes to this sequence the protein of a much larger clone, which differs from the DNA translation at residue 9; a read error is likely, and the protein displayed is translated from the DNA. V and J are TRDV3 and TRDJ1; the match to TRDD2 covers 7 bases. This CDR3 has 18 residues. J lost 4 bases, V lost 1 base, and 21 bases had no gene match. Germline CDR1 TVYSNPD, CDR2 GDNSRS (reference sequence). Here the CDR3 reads CAFTAFLYTYGGRDKLIF. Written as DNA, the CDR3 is TGTGCCTTTACGGCCTTCCTCTACACATACGGGGGTCGCGATAAACTCATCTTT.

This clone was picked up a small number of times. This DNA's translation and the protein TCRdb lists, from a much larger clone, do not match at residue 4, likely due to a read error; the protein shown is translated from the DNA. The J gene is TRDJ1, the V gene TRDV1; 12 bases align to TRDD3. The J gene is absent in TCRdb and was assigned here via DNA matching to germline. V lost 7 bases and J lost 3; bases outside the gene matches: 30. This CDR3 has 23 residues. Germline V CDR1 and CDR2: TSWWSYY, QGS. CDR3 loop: CALVEPNLWGIRPGLSRSDKLIF. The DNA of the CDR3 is TGTGCTCTTGTGGAGCCCAATCTCTGGGGGATACGCCCGGGCTTAAGTAGGTCCGATAAACTCATCTTT.

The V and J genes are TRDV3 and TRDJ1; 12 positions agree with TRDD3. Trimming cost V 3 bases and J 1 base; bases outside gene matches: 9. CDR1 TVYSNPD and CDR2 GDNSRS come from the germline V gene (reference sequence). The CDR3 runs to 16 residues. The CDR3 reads CALRRPGGYVTDKLIF. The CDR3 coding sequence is TGTGCCTTGCGTCGGCCTGGGGGATACGTCACCGATAAACTCATCTTT.

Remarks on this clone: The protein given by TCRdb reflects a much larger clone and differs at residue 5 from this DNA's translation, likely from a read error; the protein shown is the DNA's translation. CDR3 region: CALGTRNVRPTSLGDLRGKLIF. DNA of the CDR3: TGTGCTCTTGGGACTCGCAACGTCCGTCCTACCTCACTGGGGGACCTAAGAGGTAAACTCATCTTT. This chain joins TRDV1 and TRDJ1; TRDD3 matches at 9 bases. The J gene is not listed in TCRdb, so it was assigned here from a DNA match to germline. Germline V lookup: CDR1 TSWWSYY, CDR2 QGS. V lost 5 bases, J lost 7 bases, and 32 bases stayed unmatched. This CDR3 region has 22 residues.

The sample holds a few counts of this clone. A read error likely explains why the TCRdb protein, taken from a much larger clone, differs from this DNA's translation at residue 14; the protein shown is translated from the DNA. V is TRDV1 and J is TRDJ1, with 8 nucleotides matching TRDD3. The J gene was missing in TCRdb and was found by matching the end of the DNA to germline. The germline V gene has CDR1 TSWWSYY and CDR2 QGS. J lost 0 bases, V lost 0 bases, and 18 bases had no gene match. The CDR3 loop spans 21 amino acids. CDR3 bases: TGTGCTCTTGGGGAACTCAAGCCCCACGGCGGGGATACAGGGTACACCGATAAACTCATCTTT. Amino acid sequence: CALGELKPHGGDTGYTDKLIF.

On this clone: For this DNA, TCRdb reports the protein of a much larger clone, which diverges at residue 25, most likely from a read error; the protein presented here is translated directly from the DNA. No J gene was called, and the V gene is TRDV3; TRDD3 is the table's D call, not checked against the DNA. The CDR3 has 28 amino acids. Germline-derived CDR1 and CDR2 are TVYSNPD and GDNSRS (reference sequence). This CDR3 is CAFGGSSPLGDTGSACLRIATYTDNLIF. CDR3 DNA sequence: TGTGCCTTTGGTGGTTCCTCCCCGCTGGGGGATACGGGGAGCGCATGTTTACGGATAGCTACGTACACCGATAACCTCATCTTT.

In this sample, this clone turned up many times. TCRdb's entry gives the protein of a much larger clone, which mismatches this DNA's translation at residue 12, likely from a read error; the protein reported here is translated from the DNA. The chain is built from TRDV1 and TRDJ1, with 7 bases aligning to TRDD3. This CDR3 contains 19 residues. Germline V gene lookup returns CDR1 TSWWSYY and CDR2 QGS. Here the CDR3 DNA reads TGTGCTCTTGGGGATGGAGTCCTATGGCTGGGGGTGCACACCGATAAACTTATCTTT. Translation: CALGDGVLWLGVHTDKLIF.

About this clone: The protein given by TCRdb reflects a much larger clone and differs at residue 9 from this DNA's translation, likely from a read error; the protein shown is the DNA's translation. DNA of the CDR3: TGTGCTCTTGGGGACTCCCATCGAGGTGGATACGTATACACCGATAAACTCATCTTT. It translates to CALGDSHRGGYVYTDKLIF. The chain uses TRDV1 and TRDJ1; 7 bases align to TRDD3. The J gene, left out of TCRdb, was set here by checking the DNA against germline. V dropped 3 bases and J dropped 0; count of bases not matched to a gene: 16. Per the germline V gene, CDR1 is TSWWSYY and CDR2 is QGS. The CDR3 consists of 19 residues.

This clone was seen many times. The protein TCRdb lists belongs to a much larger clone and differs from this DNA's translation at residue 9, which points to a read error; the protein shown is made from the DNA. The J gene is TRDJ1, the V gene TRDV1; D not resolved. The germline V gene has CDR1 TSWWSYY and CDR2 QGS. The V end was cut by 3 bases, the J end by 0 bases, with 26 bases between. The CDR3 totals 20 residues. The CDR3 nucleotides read TGTGCTCTTGGGGAGTTACTCTGGAGGACGAGTTTAAAGTACACCGATAAACTCATCTTT. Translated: CALGELLWRTSLKYTDKLIF.

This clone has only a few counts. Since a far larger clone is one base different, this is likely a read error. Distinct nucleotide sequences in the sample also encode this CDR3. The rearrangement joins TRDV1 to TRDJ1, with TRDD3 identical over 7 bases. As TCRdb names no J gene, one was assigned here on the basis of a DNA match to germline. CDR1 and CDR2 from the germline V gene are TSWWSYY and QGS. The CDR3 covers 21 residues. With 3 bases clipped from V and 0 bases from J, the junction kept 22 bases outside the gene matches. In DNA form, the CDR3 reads TGTGCTCTTGGGGAGATATTTCAACCGAGAGTGTGGGGGACTCACACCGATAAACTCATCTTT. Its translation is CALGEIFQPRVWGTHTDKLIF.

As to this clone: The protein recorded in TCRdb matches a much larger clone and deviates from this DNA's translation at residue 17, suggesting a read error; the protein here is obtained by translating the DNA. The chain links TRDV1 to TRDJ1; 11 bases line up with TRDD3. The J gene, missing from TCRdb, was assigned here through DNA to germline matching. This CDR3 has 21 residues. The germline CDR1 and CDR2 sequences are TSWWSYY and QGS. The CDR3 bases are TGTGCTCTTGGGGAACGGACCATCGATGGGGGATACGGTTCTTATACCGGTAAACTCATCTTT. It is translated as CALGERTIDGGYGSYTGKLIF.

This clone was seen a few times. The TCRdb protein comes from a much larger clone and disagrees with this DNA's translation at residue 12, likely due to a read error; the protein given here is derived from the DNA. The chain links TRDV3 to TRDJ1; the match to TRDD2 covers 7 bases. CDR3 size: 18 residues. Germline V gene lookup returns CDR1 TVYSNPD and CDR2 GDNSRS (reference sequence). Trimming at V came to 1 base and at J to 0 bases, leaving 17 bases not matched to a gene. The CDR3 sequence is CAFNRVPSLISHTDKLIF. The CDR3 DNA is TGTGCCTTTAACAGGGTACCTTCCTTAATTTCACACACCGATAAACTCATCTTT.

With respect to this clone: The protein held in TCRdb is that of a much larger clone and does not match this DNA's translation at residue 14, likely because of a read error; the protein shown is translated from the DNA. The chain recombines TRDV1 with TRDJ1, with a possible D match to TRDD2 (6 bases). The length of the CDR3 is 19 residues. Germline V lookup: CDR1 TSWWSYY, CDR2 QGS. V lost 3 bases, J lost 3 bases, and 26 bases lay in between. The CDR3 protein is CALGDPYPTAWWYADKLIF. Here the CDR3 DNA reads TGTGCTCTTGGGGACCCCTATCCTACAGCCTGGTGGTACGCCGATAAACTCATCTTT.

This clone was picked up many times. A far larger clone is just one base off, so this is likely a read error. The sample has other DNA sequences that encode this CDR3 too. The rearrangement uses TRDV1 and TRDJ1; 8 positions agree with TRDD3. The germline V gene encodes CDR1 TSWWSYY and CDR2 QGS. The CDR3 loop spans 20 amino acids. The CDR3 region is CALGDSYWGSTGVWPDKLIF. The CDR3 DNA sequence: TGTGCTCTTGGGGATTCGTACTGGGGGTCCACCGGAGTCTGGCCCGATAAACTCATCTTC.